Listed below are T cell receptor beta chains from one sample, sequenced in a study of cytomegalovirus exposure and HLA in healthy donors. Libraries were prepared by immunoSEQ multiplex PCR; TCRdb keeps only in-frame clonotypes and omits some of them. The sample shows approximately 190,000 clones, 82% of them seen only once. Sequencing was performed on PBMCs. The receptor source for this set is a boy between 2 and 10 years old in good health and CMV-seronegative. Each CDR3 is given with its conserved first and last residue. Each record gives: V gene, J gene, D gene, clone size, CDR3 protein, CDR3 DNA. A D gene is named only where the DNA matches it firmly. Clone size appears in some rows only: once, few, many, or a class for an expanded clone.

>TRBV27|TRBJ2-7|TRBD1|few
CASSRTGFRYEQYF
TGTGCCAGCAGTCGGACAGGGTTTCGTTACGAGCAGTACTTC
>TRBV7-8|TRBJ2-1|TRBD2|.
CASTSGLVGNEQFF
TGTGCCAGCACCTCGGGACTAGTAGGGAATGAGCAGTTCTTC
>TRBV5-3|TRBJ1-1|.|.
CARSLGQRNTEAFF
TGTGCCAGAAGCTTGGGACAGAGGAACACTGAAGCTTTCTTT
>TRBV2|TRBJ1-3|.|.
CASSESLPSGNTIYF
TGTGCCAGCAGTGAATCCCTCCCCTCTGGAAACACCATATATTTT
>TRBV19|TRBJ1-4|.|.
CASSIRSTTNEKLFF
TGTGCCAGTAGTATACGGAGTACAACTAATGAAAAACTGTTTTTT
>TRBV18|TRBJ1-2|TRBD1|.
CASSPVSPGQGNYGYTF
TGTGCCAGCTCACCGGTATCCCCGGGACAGGGGAACTATGGCTACACCTTC
>TRBV2|TRBJ1-1|TRBD1|.
CASSEIGQGAGTEAFF
TGTGCCAGCAGCGAGATAGGACAGGGGGCGGGCACTGAAGCTTTCTTT
>TRBV5-1|TRBJ2-3|.|.
CASSLSSPSTDTQYF
TGCGCCAGCAGCTTGTCCAGTCCTAGCACAGATACGCAGTATTTT
>TRBV10-3|TRBJ1-2|.|.
CAISELQGAKGGYTF
TGTGCCATCAGTGAGCTCCAGGGCGCAAAAGGAGGCTACACCTTC
>TRBV4-3|TRBJ2-6|.|few
CASSQDSSPSSGANVLTF
TGCGCCAGCAGCCAAGATAGCAGTCCCAGCTCTGGGGCCAACGTCCTGACTTTC
>TRBV4-1|TRBJ1-5|TRBD1|few
CASSQGQGGNQPQHF
TGCGCCAGCAGCCAAGGACAGGGAGGCAATCAGCCCCAGCATTTT
>TRBV2|TRBJ1-2|.|.
CASVFPGTGYGYTF
TGTGCCAGCGTCTTCCCCGGGACTGGTTATGGCTACACCTTC
>TRBV7-9|TRBJ1-1|.|.
CASSLRGQRDTEAFF
TGTGCCAGCAGCCTCAGGGGCCAAAGGGACACTGAAGCTTTCTTT
>TRBV9|TRBJ1-2|.|once
CASRSGPQTGQGYGHTF
TGTGCCAGTCGGTCGGGCCCTCAAACAGGGCAAGGCTATGGCCACACCTTC
>TRBV10-3|TRBJ2-5|TRBD2|.
CAISHGLGTSGKETQYF
TGTGCCATCAGCCACGGACTTGGGACTAGCGGCAAGGAGACCCAGTACTTC
>TRBV19|TRBJ2-3|.|.
CASSEVVFADTQYF
TGTGCCAGTAGTGAGGTGGTGTTCGCAGATACGCAGTATTTT
>TRBV7-8|TRBJ2-7|.|.
CASSLASSHRSYEQYF
TGTGCCAGCAGCTTAGCGTCGAGTCACAGGTCCTACGAGCAGTACTTC
>TRBV5-1|TRBJ1-1|.|few
CASSLQGVTEAFF
TGCGCCAGCAGCTTACAGGGAGTCACTGAAGCTTTCTTT
>TRBV5-1|TRBJ2-5|.|.
CASSFDRLQETQYF
TGCGCCAGCAGTTTTGACAGGCTCCAAGAGACCCAGTACTTC
>TRBV18|TRBJ2-7|.|few
CASSPSRGPGGEQYF
TGTGCCAGCTCACCAAGCAGAGGTCCAGGGGGGGAGCAGTACTTC
>TRBV18|TRBJ1-2|.|.
CASSPPSTPGANYGYTF
TGTGCCAGCTCACCACCATCAACTCCCGGAGCTAACTATGGCTACACCTTC
>TRBV2|TRBJ2-3|.|.
CASSVVVETDTQYF
TGTGCCAGCAGTGTGGTGGTGGAGACAGATACGCAGTATTTT
>TRBV29-1|TRBJ1-3|.|.
CSVSRAGDTIYF
TGCAGCGTTTCGAGGGCCGGCGACACCATATATTTT
>TRBV27|TRBJ2-2|.|.
CASSTLDIGAPGELFF
TGTGCCAGCAGTACCCTGGACATAGGGGCCCCCGGGGAGCTGTTTTTT
>TRBV7-9|TRBJ2-1|.|.
CASSLGQYNEQFF
TGTGCCAGCAGCTTAGGACAGTACAATGAGCAGTTCTTC
>TRBV30|TRBJ1-4|TRBD1|few
CAPNKRDRLSKLFF
TGTGCCCCGAATAAGCGGGACAGGCTGTCAAAACTGTTTTTT
>TRBV19|TRBJ1-1|.|.
CASSIYGGGNTEAFF
TGTGCCAGTAGTATTTATGGCGGAGGGAACACTGAAGCTTTCTTT
>TRBV6-1|TRBJ1-2|.|.
CASSAYGASGYTF
TGTGCCAGCAGTGCGTATGGAGCGTCTGGCTACACCTTC
>TRBV19|TRBJ1-5|TRBD1|once
CASSIFATGIYQPQHF
TGTGCCAGTAGTATATTTGCGACAGGGATCTATCAGCCCCAGCATTTT
>TRBV19|TRBJ2-5|.|.
CASSTLGQGPPETQYF
TGTGCCAGTAGTACCCTCGGACAAGGACCCCCAGAGACCCAGTACTTC
>TRBV6-1|TRBJ1-1|TRBD1|.
CASIRTGGTEAFF
TGTGCCAGCATACGGACAGGGGGCACTGAAGCTTTCTTT
>TRBV5-4|TRBJ2-3|TRBD2|.
CASSTIAGGFTDTQYF
TGTGCCAGCAGCACCATAGCGGGGGGGTTCACAGATACGCAGTATTTT
>TRBV6-6|TRBJ2-2|TRBD2|.
CAILKSSGKGELFF
TGTGCCATCCTCAAAAGTAGCGGGAAAGGGGAGCTGTTTTTT
>TRBV5-8|TRBJ2-7|TRBD2|.
CASSLEVTSGVLGEQYF
TGTGCCAGCAGCTTGGAGGTGACTAGCGGGGTCCTGGGGGAGCAGTACTTC
>TRBV5-4|TRBJ1-1|.|.
CASSRDRGNTEAFF
TGTGCCAGCAGCCGAGATCGGGGGAACACTGAAGCTTTCTTT
>TRBV9|TRBJ2-3|.|.
CASSREGDPLRGHTDTQYF
TGTGCCAGCAGCCGGGAGGGGGACCCGTTGAGGGGGCACACAGATACGCAGTATTTT